Following are 32 T cell receptor beta chains from one sample sequenced in a study of spatial heterogeneity in lung cancer. As to time point: sample taken at primary tumor resection. Frozen PBMC, nontumor lung or tumor provided whole RNA, which was sequenced unsorted. TCRdb analysed the 5' RACE reads with MiXCR anew, one entry per CDR3 protein. The table includes tens of thousands of distinct CDR3 sequences, under 7.5% detected once. Sequencing used PBMCs, obtained at surgery. These receptors came from a female donor with early-stage non-small cell lung cancer.

This clonotype was counted only a few times. The CDR3 sequence: CASRRGQGASGETQYF. The CDR3, as DNA: TGCGCCAGCAGGAGGGGACAGGGGGCAAGCGGAGAGACCCAGTACTTC. The chain combines TRBV10-2 with TRBJ2-5; 12 nucleotides agree with TRBD1. Germline V gives CDR1 WSHSY, CDR2 SAAADI. CDR3 length: 16 amino acids. V was pared by 6 bases and J by 4 bases, with 9 bases of the junction left unmatched.

This chain joins TRBV9 and TRBJ2-1; D not resolved. Germline lookup yields CDR1 SGDLS and CDR2 YYNGEE. V was trimmed by 0 bases and J by 0 bases, leaving 10 bases between them. The CDR3 consists of 16 residues. The chain's CDR3 is CASSVGGSSSYNEQFF. CDR3 DNA sequence: TGTGCCAGCAGCGTAGGCGGCAGTAGCTCCTACAATGAGCAGTTCTTC.

This chain connects TRBV6-2 or TRBV6-3 to TRBJ2-1; TRBD2 might be the D (7 bases). This CDR3 has 16 residues. Trimming took 7 bases from V and 4 from J, leaving 20 bases between them. CDR1 is MNHEY, CDR2 SVGEGT, per germline. The CDR3 DNA sequence: TGTGCCAGCACTGGGTCTATGGGGGGGGCGTACAATGAGCAGTTCTTC. This sequence encodes CASTGSMGGAYNEQFF.

This clonotype occurred a few times. This chain joins TRBV7-9 and TRBJ2-7, with D possibly being TRBD2 (7 bases). Germline CDR1 SEHNR, CDR2 FQNEAQ (reference sequence). The CDR3 covers 19 residues. Trimming cost V 3 bases and J 0 bases, with 24 bases left between them. CDR3 in amino acids: CASSFPDTQPGGPSYEQYF. The CDR3 DNA follows: TGTGCCAGCAGCTTTCCGGACACACAACCGGGGGGCCCCTCCTACGAGCAGTACTTC.

The chain combines TRBV2 with TRBJ2-5; TRBD2 matches at 7 bases. J was trimmed by 5 bases and V by 2 bases; bases with no gene match: 5. The CDR3 runs 14 residues. The germline V gene encodes CDR1 SNHLY and CDR2 FYNNEI. DNA for the CDR3: TGTGCCAGCAGTGAACTGGGAGGGTCGGAGACCCAGTACTTC. It encodes CASSELGGSETQYF. The entire variable domain, with the rest obtained from reference TRBV2 and TRBJ2-5, is as follows: EPEVTQTPSHQVTQMGQEVILRCVPISNHLYFYWYRQILGQKVEFLVSFYNNEISEKSEIFDDQFSVERPDGSNFTLKIRSTKLEDSAMYFCASSELGGSETQYFGPGTRLLVL.

The sample holds many counts of this clonotype. The chain joins TRBV7-9 to TRBJ2-2; D might be TRBD1 (5 bases). CDR1 and CDR2 (germline): SEHNR, FQNEAQ (reference sequence). This CDR3 comprises 13 residues. V lost 5 bases and J 10 bases, leaving 14 bases between the germline ends. The CDR3 nucleotides are TGTGCCAGCAGCCCAACGGGCAGGGCGGAGCTGTTTTTT. Translating gives CASSPTGRAELFF.

In its sample, this clonotype was seen a few times. The genes are TRBV5-1 and TRBJ1-2; D remains ambiguous. CDR3 length: 15 residues. The germline CDR1 and CDR2 sequences are SGHRS and YFSETQ. The V and J ends lost 4 bases and 4 bases respectively, with 17 bases between them. This CDR3 reads CASSKESGLSYGYTF. CDR3 coding DNA: TGCGCCAGCAGCAAGGAGTCTGGGCTCAGCTATGGCTACACCTTC.

This chain joins TRBV7-9 and TRBJ2-7; D may be TRBD2 (6 bases). Germline CDR1 and CDR2: SEHNR and FQNEAQ (reference sequence). Deletions cut 8 bases from V and 2 bases from J, with 19 bases between. This CDR3 contains 15 residues. In nucleotides, the CDR3 is TGTGCCAGCTCTTCGAAGCTAGCGACCACCTACGAGCAGTACTTC. The encoded protein is CASSSKLATTYEQYF.

V gene TRBV4-2 combines with J gene TRBJ2-7; TRBD1 is a possible D gene (6 bases). CDR1 and CDR2 (germline): LGHNA, YNFKEQ. The CDR3 totals 16 residues. The V and J ends lost 4 bases and 0 bases respectively, with 16 bases between them. The CDR3 loop is CASSRTGQKSSYEQYF. The CDR3 DNA reads TGTGCCAGCAGCCGCACGGGACAAAAGAGCTCCTACGAGCAGTACTTC.

This clonotype was detected ten times or more. V is TRBV3-1 and J is TRBJ1-6, with D possibly TRBD1 on 5 matching bases. This CDR3 is built from 14 residues. Trimming cost V 1 base and J 10 bases, with 11 bases left between them. Germline V gene sequence: CDR1 LGHDT, CDR2 YNNKEL (reference sequence). The CDR3 spells CASSQGDSVSPLHF. The CDR3 coding sequence is TGTGCCAGCAGCCAAGGGGACTCAGTATCACCCCTCCACTTT.

This clonotype was seen at least ten times. The genes are TRBV20-1 and TRBJ1-2, with D unclear. The CDR3 length is 13 residues. With 1 base removed from V and 5 bases from J, the gap between germline ends came to 11 bases. Germline V gives CDR1 DFQATT, CDR2 SNEGSKA (reference sequence). The CDR3 reads CSARAEAGYGYTF. The CDR3 DNA reads as TGCAGTGCTAGAGCCGAAGCGGGGTATGGCTACACCTTC.

This clonotype came up many times. J is TRBJ1-6 and V is TRBV28; D perhaps matches TRBD1 (5 bases). The germline CDR1 and CDR2 sequences are MDHEN and SYDVKM. The V gene lost 1 base and the J gene lost 6 bases, with 13 bases spanning the gap. The CDR3 is 16 residues long. Written as DNA, the CDR3 is TGTGCCAGCAGTTTATCCAGCGGGACCTCTAATTCACCCCTCCACTTT. Its translation: CASSLSSGTSNSPLHF.

This clonotype has a count of ten or more. The rearrangement joins TRBV29-1 to TRBJ1-1; D unclear. With 5 bases removed from V and 0 bases from J, the gap between germline ends came to 10 bases. The germline gives CDR1 SQVTM, CDR2 ANQGSEA. The CDR3 length is 13 residues. The CDR3 spells CSVNQVLNTEAFF. The CDR3, as DNA: TGCAGCGTTAATCAGGTGTTGAACACTGAAGCTTTCTTT.

This clonotype was picked up a small number of times. This chain connects TRBV5-1 to TRBJ2-6; D may be TRBD1 (5 bases). Trimming pared 0 bases from V and 0 bases from J, leaving 10 bases between. Germline-derived CDR1 and CDR2 are SGHRS and YFSETQ. This CDR3 is 17 amino acids long. CDR3 in DNA: TGCGCCAGCAGCTTGGACAGGCGCGGCTCTGGGGCCAACGTCCTGACTTTC. Translating it yields CASSLDRRGSGANVLTF.

J is TRBJ1-3 and V is TRBV10-3, with D possibly matching TRBD1 (6 bases). The V gene's germline CDR1 is ENHRY and CDR2 SYGVKD. V lost 3 bases to trimming and J lost 0 bases, with 21 bases between them. CDR3 size: 19 residues. Written as DNA, the CDR3 is TGTGCCATCAGTGAAACAGGGAAAGGGCCCCACCTCTCTGGAAACACCATATATTTT. Translated, it gives CAISETGKGPHLSGNTIYF.

This clonotype showed up just a few times. The J gene is TRBJ1-1, the V gene TRBV9; no clear D. Between the trimmed V and J ends, which lost 6 bases and 0 bases, there was a span of 18 bases. The CDR3 covers 16 residues. Germline loops: CDR1 SGDLS, CDR2 YYNGEE. CDR3 sequence reads: CASNGISSPMNTEAFF. In DNA form, the CDR3 reads TGTGCCAGCAACGGTATATCCTCCCCCATGAACACTGAAGCTTTCTTT.

This clonotype has at least ten counts. The chain links TRBV2 to TRBJ2-3; D remains ambiguous. Germline V gene lookup returns CDR1 SNHLY and CDR2 FYNNEI. This CDR3 has 15 residues. The germline V and J ends were trimmed by 7 bases and 0 bases, with 14 bases remaining between them. CDR3 DNA: TGTGCCAGCACCGGAAGCGAAACTAGCACAGATACGCAGTATTTT. This codes for CASTGSETSTDTQYF.

This clonotype was detected only a few times. The V call is TRBV4-1, the J call TRBJ2-2, with 9 bases that match TRBD1. The germline gives CDR1 MGHRA, CDR2 YSYEKL. The V gene end was trimmed by 0 bases and the J gene end by 10 bases; junction bases not matched to a gene: 6. The CDR3 has 15 amino acids. The CDR3 DNA reads TGCGCCAGCAGCCAAGATGGGACAGGGCGAGTGGAGCTGTTTTTT. As protein: CASSQDGTGRVELFF.

This clonotype was recorded at least ten times. The chain employs TRBV28 and TRBJ2-1; the D is unclear. Trimming removed 4 bases at V and 10 bases at J, with 11 bases between. The CDR3 is 12 amino acids. Germline values: CDR1 MDHEN, CDR2 SYDVKM. CDR3 coding DNA: TGTGCCAGCAGTTCTCCCTTTTGGGAGCAGTTCTTC. It encodes CASSSPFWEQFF.

This clonotype was recorded at least ten times. CDR3 DNA sequence: TGTGCCAGCAGTCCCTCGAGCCTAGAGACCCAGTACTTC. Amino acid sequence: CASSPSSLETQYF. This chain links TRBV6-5 with TRBJ2-5; no reliable D call. V was cut by 5 bases and J by 4 bases, with 11 bases left in between. Germline CDR1 and CDR2: MNHEY and SVGAGI. CDR3 length equals 13 residues.

In this sample, this clonotype turned up many times. The chain is built from TRBV20-1 and TRBJ1-2, with D unresolved. V was cut by 3 bases and J by 2 bases, with 7 bases left in between. Germline CDR1 reads DFQATT; CDR2 reads SNEGSKA (reference sequence). CDR3 size: 12 residues. CDR3 region: CSASNGNYGYTF. The CDR3 DNA reads as TGCAGTGCTAGTAATGGGAACTATGGCTACACCTTC.

This clonotype has just a few counts. The rearrangement links TRBV12-3 or TRBV12-4 to TRBJ2-2; tentatively, D is TRBD2 (6 bases). The CDR3 spans 16 residues. Deletions cut 7 bases from V and 1 base from J, with 16 bases between. The CDR3 loop reads CASTPWAGGNTGELFF. As DNA, the CDR3 is TGTGCCAGCACCCCGTGGGCCGGGGGGAACACCGGGGAGCTGTTTTTT.

This clonotype was counted ten times or more. J is TRBJ2-3 and V is TRBV3-1; 9 positions agree with TRBD2. The CDR3 loop spans 18 amino acids. V lost 4 bases, J lost 5 bases, and 16 bases stayed unmatched. In germline, CDR1 is LGHDT, CDR2 YNNKEL (reference sequence). The CDR3 DNA sequence: TGTGCCAGCAGCCGCGATCCCCCGGGACTAGCAGTGGTAGATACGCAGTATTTT. Protein product: CASSRDPPGLAVVDTQYF.

This clonotype was seen repeatedly, ten times or more. The chain links TRBV20-1 to TRBJ2-5; 9 bases align to TRBD2. CDR1 is DFQATT and CDR2 is SNEGSKA in the germline V gene (reference sequence). J was trimmed by 5 bases and V by 7 bases; bases with no gene match: 2. This CDR3 has 11 amino acids. CDR3 sequence (DNA): TGCAGTGTACTAGCGGGTGAGACCCAGTACTTC. Residues: CSVLAGETQYF.

V gene TRBV5-1 combines with J gene TRBJ1-3; maybe TRBD1 (5 bases). CDR1 is SGHRS, CDR2 YFSETQ, per germline. V lost 6 bases and J lost 0, with 16 bases in between. There are 16 residues in the CDR3. CDR3 region: CASNLGPSSSGNTIYF. CDR3 sequence (DNA): TGCGCCAGCAACCTGGGACCTTCGAGCTCTGGAAACACCATATATTTT.

This clonotype was recorded a few times. CDR3 DNA sequence: TGCGCCAGCAGCCAAGTAGATTTAGTCTCCTACAATGAGCAGTTCTTC. Its protein product is CASSQVDLVSYNEQFF. The chain combines TRBV4-1 with TRBJ2-1; no firm D call. V lost 1 base and J lost 0, with 10 bases in between. Germline V CDR1 and CDR2: MGHRA, YSYEKL. CDR3 size: 16 residues.

Ten or more counts support this clonotype. V usage is TRBV29-1 and J usage is TRBJ1-1, with a possible D match to TRBD1 (6 bases). CDR3 size: 14 residues. V was cut by 8 bases and J by 8 bases, with 24 bases left in between. CDR1 and CDR2 (germline): SQVTM, ANQGSEA. CDR3 protein: CSTRYAAGGTEAFF. The CDR3 DNA follows: TGCAGCACCAGATACGCGGCCGGGGGGACAGAAGCTTTCTTT.

This clonotype was recorded at least ten times. This rearrangement joins TRBV7-2 to TRBJ1-4; D is unclear. The V and J ends lost 4 bases and 7 bases respectively, with 13 bases between them. Germline V lookup: CDR1 SGHTA, CDR2 FQGNSA. This CDR3 spans 14 amino acids. The CDR3: CASSSVPNGEKLFF. The CDR3 DNA sequence: TGTGCCAGCAGCTCCGTGCCAAATGGTGAAAAACTGTTTTTT.

This clonotype was seen repeatedly, ten times or more. The CDR3 sequence is CSARDDEKLFF. CDR3 nucleotides: TGCAGTGCTAGAGACGATGAAAAACTGTTTTTT. The chain is built from TRBV20-1 and TRBJ1-4; no definite D call. V lost 0 bases and J 6 bases, leaving 2 bases between the germline ends. Germline CDR1 is DFQATT and CDR2 is SNEGSKA (reference sequence). This CDR3 has 11 amino acids.

This clonotype showed up many times. The gene calls are TRBV7-9 and TRBJ2-2; D might be TRBD1 (6 bases). CDR1 and CDR2 from the germline V gene are SEHNR and FQNEAQ (reference sequence). The CDR3 spans 15 residues. Trimming removed 2 bases at V and 0 bases at J, with 7 bases between. The chain's CDR3 is CASSLRTANTGELFF. The CDR3 DNA reads as TGTGCCAGCAGCTTAAGGACAGCGAACACCGGGGAGCTGTTTTTT.

V and J are TRBV7-2 and TRBJ1-2; no reliable D call. The CDR3 covers 14 residues. Trimming took 1 base from V and 2 from J, leaving 8 bases between them. Germline CDR1 and CDR2: SGHTA and FQGNSA. CDR3 region: CASSLVEFNYGYTF. DNA for the CDR3: TGTGCCAGCAGCTTAGTGGAATTCAACTATGGCTACACCTTC.

This clonotype was detected only a few times. The rearrangement joins TRBV7-6 to TRBJ1-3; D ambiguous. Trimming left V 1 base short and J 0 bases short, with 10 bases between. The length of the CDR3 is 16 residues. CDR1 is SGHVS and CDR2 is FNYEAQ in the germline V gene. CDR3 sequence (DNA): TGTGCCAGCAGCTTAGATACCCCAAACTCTGGAAACACCATATATTTT. It translates to CASSLDTPNSGNTIYF.